These T cell receptor beta chains were read from a single sample in a study of tumor-infiltrating lymphocytes in primary liver carcinoma. TCRdb fed the multiplex PCR reads into MiXCR, producing one record per CDR3 protein. The table includes tens of thousands of distinct CDR3 sequences, around 71% detected once. Input material: liver tumor tissue from sampling region 3. The receptor source for this set is a woman aged 25 to 39 with primary liver carcinoma and hepatitis B virus infection. Both conserved end residues are part of each CDR3. A D gene is named only where the DNA matches it firmly. Only some rows state a clone size, as once, few, many or a class for expanded clones.

j_gene,len,abundance,d_gene,v_gene,CDR3aa,CDR3nt
TRBJ2-1,17,-,TRBD1,TRBV28,CVSSPEQGAGRVNEQLF,TGTGTCAGCAGTCCAGAACAGGGGGCAGGGAGAGTCAATGAGCAGTTATTC
TRBJ2-3,16,-,TRBD2,TRBV29-1,CSTSRASGSKSDTQYF,TGCAGCACCTCCCGGGCTAGCGGGAGTAAATCAGATACGCAGTATTTT
TRBJ1-1,16,-,-,TRBV4-2,CASSPDEGRGNTEAFF,TGTGCCAGCAGCCCCGACGAGGGGAGAGGCAACACTGAAGCTTTCTTT
TRBJ2-7,16,-,TRBD2,TRBV11-2,CTTRKPWLAELYEEYF,TGTACCACCAGGAAACCGTGGCTAGCGGAGCTCTACGAGGAGTACTTC
TRBJ2-7,13,-,TRBD1,TRBV11-1,CDNSFGDSYAQYF,TGTGATAACAGCTTCGGGGACAGCTACGCGCAGTACTTC
TRBJ2-7,15,many,-,TRBV11-2,CAGSLGPGKPYEQYF,TGTGCCGGCAGCTTAGGTCCCGGCAAGCCCTACGAGCAGTACTTC
TRBJ2-1,15,-,TRBD2,TRBV20-1,CSARGTSGNDIEQFF,TGCAGTGCTAGAGGGACTAGCGGGAATGATATTGAGCAGTTCTTC
TRBJ2-2,15,once,-,TRBV5-6,CASSLTPRVAGELLF,TGTGCCAGCAGCTTAACACCCAGAGTCGCCGGGGAGCTGTTGTTT
TRBJ1-1,14,-,-,TRBV7-9,CASSFGQRNTEAFF,TGTGCAAGCAGCTTCGGGCAGAGGAACACTGAAGCTTTCTTT
TRBJ2-7,11,once,-,TRBV30,CAPPVRHELYF,TGTGCTCCACCCGTGAGGCATGAACTGTACTTC
TRBJ1-6,17,-,TRBD1,TRBV12-5,CASGPRQGSFYNSPLHF,TGTGCTAGTGGTCCAAGACAGGGGAGCTTCTATAATTCACCCCTCCACTTT
TRBJ1-3,14,-,-,TRBV6-1,CANSGAVSGYTICF,TGTGCCAACAGTGGGGCTGTCTCTGGATACACCATATGTTTT
TRBJ2-5,15,many,-,TRBV11-2,CASGLRPAEQETQYF,TGCGCCAGCGGCTTAAGGCCAGCGGAACAAGAGACCCAGTACTTC
TRBJ2-7,12,many,TRBD2,TRBV29-1,CSVAGTSYEQYF,TGCAGCGTGGCCGGGACTAGCTACGAGCAGTACTTC
TRBJ2-4,18,-,TRBD1,TRBV28,CASGNVITQGAFWYIQYF,TGTGCCAGCGGTAACGTTATTACACAGGGGGCTTTCTGGTACATTCAGTACTTC
TRBJ1-5,15,-,-,TRBV28,CVSTLAGAFNQPQHF,TGTGTCAGCACTCTCGCAGGTGCTTTCAATCAGCCCCAGCATTTT
TRBJ2-1,14,-,-,TRBV10-3,CAISRTATQNEQFF,TGTGCCATCAGTCGCACGGCGACCCAGAATGAGCAGTTCTTC
TRBJ1-5,13,-,TRBD1,TRBV6-2/TRBV6-3,CASSCRDSQPQHF,TGTGCCAGCAGTTGTCGGGACAGTCAGCCCCAGCATTTT
TRBJ1-5,16,-,-,TRBV11-2,CASNLNFRTSNQPQHF,TGTGCCAGCAACTTAAATTTCAGGACATCGAATCAGCCCCAGCATTTT
TRBJ1-1,15,once,-,TRBV4-1,CASGQNMWGTGEAFF,TGCGCCAGCGGCCAAAATATGTGGGGAACTGGTGAAGCTTTCTTC
TRBJ2-1,15,many,-,TRBV12-3/TRBV12-4,CASSLVQGGDNEQFF,TGTGCCAGCAGTTTAGTACAGGGTGGGGACAATGAGCAGTTCTTC
TRBJ1-2,12,-,-,TRBV29-1,CSVDYWGGGYTF,TGCAGCGTTGACTATTGGGGCGGCGGCTACACCTTC
TRBJ2-5,16,once,TRBD2,TRBV11-2,CANSYSRDSGRETQCF,TGTGCCAACAGCTACTCCCGTGATAGCGGGAGAGAGACCCAGTGCTTC
TRBJ2-3,14,-,-,TRBV11-3,CVSIISGLADTQYF,TGTGTCAGCATCATTAGCGGCCTCGCAGATACGCAGTATTTT
TRBJ1-1,15,-,-,TRBV5-4,CACSRSGVEYTEAFF,TGTGCCTGCAGCCGGTCCGGGGTCGAGTACACTGAAGCTTTCTTT
TRBJ1-3,14,-,-,TRBV5-4,CGSSRTEPGNTIYF,TGTGGCAGCAGCCGGACTGAGCCTGGAAACACCATATACTTT
TRBJ2-3,14,-,-,TRBV29-1,CIVERAERTDTQYF,TGCATCGTTGAGCGAGCGGAGCGCACAGATACACAGTATTTT
TRBJ2-7,16,-,-,TRBV4-2,CASSQATGWELYELYF,TGTGCCAGCAGCCAAGCCACCGGGTGGGAGTTGTACGAGCTGTACTTC
TRBJ1-2,15,-,-,TRBV4-2,CASNQDAGRRRGYTF,TGTGCCAGCAACCAAGATGCGGGGCGTAGGCGTGGCTACACCTTC
TRBJ2-7,15,-,-,TRBV4-3,CASSQGRWTRRDQYF,TGCGCCAGCAGCCAAGGTCGATGGACAAGGCGGGATCAGTACTTC
TRBJ2-1,13,-,TRBD1,TRBV20-1,CSVLQGGYNEQFF,TGCAGTGTTCTACAGGGGGGTTACAATGAGCAGTTCTTC
TRBJ2-3,15,many,TRBD2,TRBV2,CASSGGTSSTDTQYF,TGTGCCAGCAGTGGGGGGACTAGCTCGACAGATACGCAGTATTTT
TRBJ1-2,14,-,-,TRBV11-1,CASSFSSSLGGYTF,TGTGCCAGCAGTTTTTCATCGTCCTTGGGAGGCTATACCTTC
TRBJ2-2,19,-,-,TRBV6-1,CVSSETLPGSAANTGELFF,TGTGTCAGCAGTGAAACTCTTCCCGGGAGCGCCGCGAACACCGGGGAGCTGTTTTTT
TRBJ1-1,13,many,TRBD1,TRBV6-2/TRBV6-3,CASRGDSHTEAFF,TGTGCCAGCAGAGGGGACAGCCACACTGAAGCTTTCTTT
TRBJ2-2,19,-,-,TRBV6-1,CASSVTLPGGAGNTGELFF,TGTGCCAGCAGTGTAACCCTTCCCGGGGGCGCCGGAAACACCGGGGAGCTGTTTTTT
TRBJ2-2,14,-,-,TRBV11-1,CASRPSLETGELFF,TGTGCCAGCAGACCGAGTCTTGAGACCGGGGAGCTTTTTTTT